The 19 T cell receptor beta chains given below trace back to one sample, sequenced in a study of sequential checkpoint blockade in melanoma. Produced via immunoSEQ multiplex PCR; TCRdb's table is partial and in-frame only. Of 720 or so clones listed, 25% to 35% are singletons. Treatment: randomized to nivolumab then ipilimumab (arm A) or the reverse (arm B). Sequenced material: tumor tissue (inferred from file names), taken from a patient given nivolumab and ipilimumab in sequence. The receptors originated from a human donor with melanoma.

The V gene is TRBV11-3, the J gene TRBJ2-1; D perhaps matches TRBD2 (6 bases). CDR3 length: 16 amino acids. V was shortened by 5 bases and J by 6 bases, with 20 bases between the two germline ends. The germline gives CDR1 SGHNT, CDR2 YENEEA. CDR3 DNA sequence: TGTGCCAGCAGCGGGACGGGAGCCACTTCTGTCAATGAGCAGTTCTTC. It codes for CASSGTGATSVNEQFF.

The chain uses TRBV19 and TRBJ2-1; 13 positions agree with TRBD2. The CDR3 loop spans 15 amino acids. V was pared by 6 bases and J by 4 bases, with 3 bases of the junction left unmatched. Germline values: CDR1 LNHDA, CDR2 SQIVND (reference sequence). CDR3 sequence (DNA): TGTGCCAGTAGCCGGACTAGCGGGGGATACAATGAGCAGTTCTTC. Its protein is CASSRTSGGYNEQFF.

This clone was picked up a small number of times. The chain has TRBV28 and TRBJ2-7; TRBD1 agrees at 7 bases. This CDR3 has 14 amino acids. Germline CDR1 MDHEN, CDR2 SYDVKM. V was clipped by 5 bases and J by 4 bases; unmatched bases: 8. The CDR3 protein is CASSLYRGGYEQYF. The CDR3, as DNA: TGTGCCAGCAGTCTCTACAGGGGTGGGTACGAGCAGTACTTC.

This clone was seen a handful of times. This chain joins TRBV10-3 and TRBJ2-3, with D hard to call. The CDR3 is 15 amino acids. Trimming left V 0 bases short and J 13 bases short, with 20 bases between. Germline assignment: CDR1 ENHRY and CDR2 SYGVKD. In nucleotides, the CDR3 is TGTGCCATCAGTGAGTCGAAGGACCTCGTGACCAGAGAGTATTTT. Protein sequence: CAISESKDLVTREYF.

The chain is built from TRBV6-1 and TRBJ2-1, with 7 bases identical to TRBD2. This CDR3 contains 15 residues. The ends lost 1 base at V and 5 bases at J; junction bases unmatched: 5. Per germline, CDR1 MNHNS and CDR2 SASEGT. CDR3 sequence reads: CASSEGTSGHNEQFF. In DNA, the CDR3 is TGTGCCAGCAGTGAAGGGACTAGTGGCCACAATGAGCAGTTCTTC.

This clone is deemed large. The chain recombines TRBV11-3 with TRBJ1-5, with TRBD1 identical over 7 bases. CDR3 length: 14 residues. V gave up 0 bases and J gave up 8 bases; unmatched junction bases: 4. Germline values: CDR1 SGHNT, CDR2 YENEEA. This CDR3 is CASSLERGLKPQHF. DNA of the CDR3: TGTGCCAGCAGCTTAGAGAGGGGGCTCAAGCCCCAGCATTTT. The full variable domain, in which reference TRBV11-3 and TRBJ1-5 provide the parts outside the CDR3, is EAGVVQSPRYKIIEKKQPVAFWCNPISGHNTLYWYLQNLGQGPELLIRYENEEAVDDSQLPKDRFSAERLKGVDSTLKIQPAELGDSAVYLCASSLERGLKPQHFGDGTRLSIL.

The genes are TRBV23-1 and TRBJ2-1, with 7 bases identical to TRBD1. TRBV23-1 is treated as an ORF (open reading frame) with a function not yet certain. With V trimmed by 1 base and J by 5 bases, 5 bases remained unmatched. The CDR3 has 15 residues. The CDR3, as DNA: TGCGCCAGCAGTCAATACAGGGGTGGAGACAATGAGCAGTTCTTC. Its protein product is CASSQYRGGDNEQFF.

This clone is classed as hyperexpanded. This CDR3 is CAISEPVHTGELFF. In nucleotides, the CDR3 is TGTGCCATCAGTGAGCCCGTCCACACCGGGGAGCTGTTTTTT. V usage is TRBV10-3 and J usage is TRBJ2-2; D call uncertain. Between the trimmed V and J ends, which lost 2 bases and 3 bases, there was a span of 7 bases. Germline lookup yields CDR1 ENHRY and CDR2 SYGVKD. CDR3 size: 14 residues.

V and J are TRBV6-8 and TRBJ2-1; 14 positions agree with TRBD2. This CDR3 region has 22 residues. The V gene end was trimmed by 0 bases and the J gene end by 6 bases; junction bases not matched to a gene: 19. Germline V gene lookup returns CDR1 MNHGY and CDR2 SAAAGT. The CDR3 nucleotides are TGTGCCAGCAGTTACTCGAGGGGACTAGCGGGAGTAAATCTCAGGGGGGCCAATGAGCAGTTCTTC. It is translated as CASSYSRGLAGVNLRGANEQFF.

For the CDR3, the DNA is TGTGCCACCAGCACCGACCTAGCGGGAGGAATTGGTGGCAAAAACATTCAGTACTTC. This gives the protein CATSTDLAGGIGGKNIQYF. The genes are TRBV15 and TRBJ2-4, with TRBD2 identical over 11 bases. From germline, CDR1 is LNHNV and CDR2 YYDKDF (reference sequence). This CDR3 comprises 19 residues. J was trimmed by 3 bases and V by 4 bases; bases with no gene match: 14.

This clone was seen only once. This chain links TRBV12-1 with TRBJ2-3. TRBV12-1 is a listed pseudogene. This CDR3 contains 15 residues. The CDR3 coding sequence is TGTGCCAGCAGCTTTACCCCCGGGCTCACAGATACGCAGTATTTT. Amino acids: CASSFTPGLTDTQYF.

V gene TRBV19 combines with J gene TRBJ2-1; 11 bases line up with TRBD2. Germline CDR1 is LNHDA and CDR2 is SQIVND (reference sequence). J lost 7 bases, V lost 5 bases, and 10 bases had no gene match. The CDR3 totals 16 residues. DNA of the CDR3: TGTGCCAGTAGTCCCCTAGCGGGGGGCGGGGGGAATGAGCAGTTCTTC. Its translation is CASSPLAGGGGNEQFF. Complete variable domain (other parts from reference TRBV19 and TRBJ2-1): DGGITQSPKYLFRKEGQNVTLSCEQNLNHDAMYWYRQDPGQGLRLIYYSQIVNDFQKGDIAEGYSVSREKKESFPLTVTSAQKNPTAFYLCASSPLAGGGGNEQFFGPGTRLTVL.

This clone has a handful of counts. The chain carries TRBV19 and TRBJ2-2, with D uncertain. The CDR3 loop spans 13 amino acids. Trimming removed 8 bases from V and 2 bases from J, with 9 bases in between. In germline, CDR1 is LNHDA, CDR2 SQIVND (reference sequence). For the CDR3, the DNA is TGTGCCAGTTCTAACTTTAACACCGGGGAGCTGTTTTTT. Translating gives CASSNFNTGELFF.

Only a few counts were recorded for this clone. The V and J genes are TRBV11-3 and TRBJ2-1; no definite D call. CDR1 SGHNT and CDR2 YENEEA come from the germline V gene. V was pared by 1 base and J by 8 bases, with 15 bases between. CDR3 length: 15 amino acids. The CDR3 bases are TGTGCCAGCAGCTTAGGACTGAGTGGGCACGATGAGCAGTTCTTC. Its protein product is CASSLGLSGHDEQFF.

This sequence joins TRBV28 and TRBJ1-4, with a possible D match to TRBD1 (6 bases). The CDR3 consists of 14 residues. From germline, CDR1 is MDHEN and CDR2 SYDVKM. V was clipped by 4 bases and J by 5 bases, with 11 bases between them. The CDR3, as DNA: TGTGCCAGCAGTTCGACAGGCAAGAATGAAAAACTGTTTTTT. Its translation: CASSSTGKNEKLFF.

V is TRBV11-3 and J is TRBJ2-1; TRBD2 might be the D (6 bases). The CDR3 is 18 amino acids. The germline gives CDR1 SGHNT, CDR2 YENEEA. Trimming left V 1 base short and J 0 bases short, with 16 bases between. This CDR3 is CASSLGAAAGSSYNEQFF. The CDR3 nucleotides read TGTGCCAGCAGCTTAGGGGCCGCGGCGGGGAGCTCCTACAATGAGCAGTTCTTC.

The chain carries TRBV6-8 and TRBJ2-2; weak D call: TRBD1 (6 bases). V lost 5 bases, J lost 1 base, and 8 bases lay in between. From germline, CDR1 is MNHGY and CDR2 SAAAGT. The CDR3 is 14 residues long. The CDR3 reads CASSRQENTGELFF. The CDR3, as DNA: TGTGCCAGCAGTCGACAGGAGAACACCGGGGAGCTGTTTTTT.

This chain joins TRBV10-2 and TRBJ1-5; 7 bases line up with TRBD1. This CDR3 is 14 amino acids long. Trimming took 3 bases from V and 7 from J; bases not matched to a gene: 6. Germline V CDR1 and CDR2: WSHSY, SAAADI. The CDR3 sequence is CASSDAGGRQPQHF. The CDR3 nucleotides are TGCGCCAGCAGTGATGCAGGGGGGAGGCAGCCCCAGCATTTT.

V gene TRBV9 combines with J gene TRBJ2-1; 7 positions match TRBD1. The trim removed 2 bases at V and 4 bases at J, leaving 9 bases unmatched. CDR1 and CDR2 from the germline V gene are SGDLS and YYNGEE. CDR3 length: 16 amino acids. The CDR3 spells CASSVRTGIRYNEQFF. The CDR3 region has the DNA TGTGCCAGCAGCGTCCGGACAGGTATACGATACAATGAGCAGTTCTTC.